These T cell receptor beta chains were read from a single sample in a study of shared clonotypes between healthy human individuals. Data came from immunoSEQ multiplex PCR; TCRdb stores just in-frame clones and leaves some out. Among millions of clones listed, approximately 95% were seen once. Sample: naive CD8+ T cells sorted from blood. The origin of the receptors is a man younger than 35 in good health. The CDR3 runs from the conserved cysteine through the conserved F or W. A D gene is named only where the DNA matches it firmly. Rows may omit the clone size; those that give it use once, few, many or a size class.

size: NA; J: TRBJ2-7; D: NA; length: 17; V: TRBV9; CDR3: CASSVDEIGGGAYEQYF; DNA: TGTGCCAGCAGCGTAGATGAGATTGGTGGAGGGGCCTACGAGCAGTACTTC
size: NA; J: TRBJ2-1; D: NA; length: 16; V: TRBV7-9; CDR3: CASSAHGRDFNNEQFF; DNA: TGTGCCAGCAGCGCACATGGGCGGGATTTTAACAATGAGCAGTTCTTC
size: NA; J: TRBJ2-7; D: NA; length: 12; V: TRBV5-5; CDR3: CASRRADWEQYF; DNA: TGTGCCAGCAGGAGGGCGGACTGGGAGCAGTACTTC
size: NA; J: TRBJ2-1; D: NA; length: 13; V: TRBV30; CDR3: CAWSSVGYNEQFF; DNA: TGTGCCTGGAGTTCCGTCGGATACAATGAGCAGTTCTTC
size: NA; J: TRBJ2-5; D: NA; length: 13; V: TRBV10-3; CDR3: CAIKGGGSETQYF; DNA: TGTGCCATCAAAGGGGGTGGATCTGAGACCCAGTACTTC
size: NA; J: TRBJ2-1; D: TRBD2; length: 16; V: TRBV6-1; CDR3: CASSGWVASGYNEQFF; DNA: TGTGCCAGCAGTGGGTGGGTTGCTAGCGGGTACAATGAGCAGTTCTTC
size: NA; J: TRBJ2-5; D: TRBD2; length: 15; V: TRBV7-9; CDR3: CASSLSGGEVETQYF; DNA: TGTGCCAGCAGCTTGAGCGGGGGGGAGGTAGAGACCCAGTACTTC
size: NA; J: TRBJ1-2; D: NA; length: 14; V: TRBV28; CDR3: CASSWETRLYGYTF; DNA: TGTGCCAGCAGTTGGGAGACGCGGCTCTATGGCTACACCTTC
size: NA; J: TRBJ2-5; D: NA; length: 15; V: TRBV6-6; CDR3: CASSNGPHRLETQYF; DNA: TGTGCCAGCAGCAATGGGCCCCACAGGTTAGAGACCCAGTACTTC
size: NA; J: TRBJ1-1; D: NA; length: 15; V: TRBV30; CDR3: CAWSSVLLGDTEAFF; DNA: TGTGCCTGGAGTTCTGTCCTCCTGGGGGATACTGAAGCTTTCTTT
size: NA; J: TRBJ2-2; D: TRBD2; length: 16; V: TRBV6-6; CDR3: CASRRTSVGDTGELFF; DNA: TGTGCCAGCAGACGGACTAGCGTTGGGGACACCGGGGAGCTGTTTTTT
size: few; J: TRBJ1-6; D: TRBD1; length: 16; V: TRBV7-9; CDR3: CASSFVGQGDNSPLHF; DNA: TGTGCCAGCAGCTTCGTGGGGCAGGGGGATAATTCACCCCTCCACTTT
size: NA; J: TRBJ2-3; D: NA; length: 13; V: TRBV14; CDR3: CASSRYNPDTQYF; DNA: TGTGCCAGCAGCCGTTATAACCCAGATACGCAGTATTTT
size: once; J: TRBJ2-7; D: TRBD1; length: 14; V: TRBV6-6; CDR3: CASSLTGGIYEQYF; DNA: TGTGCCAGCAGTCTGACAGGGGGCATCTACGAGCAGTACTTC
size: NA; J: TRBJ2-1; D: TRBD2; length: 15; V: TRBV7-9; CDR3: CASSSWTSGNNEQFF; DNA: TGTGCCAGCAGCTCCTGGACTAGCGGGAACAATGAGCAGTTCTTC
size: NA; J: TRBJ2-7; D: TRBD1; length: 13; V: TRBV2; CDR3: CARRDRGVYEQYF; DNA: TGTGCCAGGCGGGACAGGGGAGTTTACGAGCAGTACTTC
size: NA; J: TRBJ2-5; D: NA; length: 10; V: TRBV20-1; CDR3: CSVQQETQYF; DNA: TGCAGTGTTCAACAAGAGACCCAGTACTTC
size: NA; J: TRBJ1-3; D: NA; length: 17; V: TRBV4-1; CDR3: CASSQEEAVNSGNTIYF; DNA: TGCGCCAGCAGCCAAGAGGAGGCAGTCAACTCTGGAAACACCATATATTTT
size: NA; J: TRBJ2-7; D: NA; length: 13; V: TRBV15; CDR3: CATSRDPSYEQYF; DNA: TGTGCCACCAGCAGAGATCCTTCCTACGAGCAGTACTTC
size: NA; J: TRBJ2-5; D: TRBD1; length: 14; V: TRBV19; CDR3: CASSEQGIQETQYF; DNA: TGTGCCAGTAGTGAACAGGGGATCCAAGAGACCCAGTACTTC
size: NA; J: TRBJ1-3; D: NA; length: 14; V: TRBV7-9; CDR3: CATPRQDSGNTIYF; DNA: TGTGCCACCCCTAGACAGGACTCTGGAAACACCATATATTTT
size: NA; J: TRBJ2-1; D: TRBD1; length: 15; V: TRBV9; CDR3: CASSVSDRGIDEQFF; DNA: TGTGCCAGCAGCGTCAGCGACAGGGGTATCGATGAGCAGTTCTTC
size: NA; J: TRBJ1-6; D: NA; length: 13; V: TRBV30; CDR3: CAWRVQNNSPLHF; DNA: TGTGCCTGGAGGGTTCAGAATAATTCACCCCTCCACTTT
size: once; J: TRBJ2-7; D: NA; length: 14; V: TRBV7-8; CDR3: CASSLVEGSPEQYF; DNA: TGTGCCAGCAGCTTAGTGGAGGGCAGCCCGGAGCAGTACTTC
size: NA; J: TRBJ1-2; D: NA; length: 18; V: TRBV9; CDR3: CASSGGGDLTQTNYGYTF; DNA: TGTGCCAGCAGCGGAGGAGGGGACCTAACACAGACTAACTATGGCTACACCTTC
size: NA; J: TRBJ1-2; D: NA; length: 13; V: TRBV27; CDR3: CASSLSRSYGYTF; DNA: TGTGCCAGCAGTTTATCCCGGAGCTATGGCTACACCTTC
size: once; J: TRBJ2-2; D: NA; length: 14; V: TRBV7-9; CDR3: CASSSDPDTGELFF; DNA: TGTGCCAGCAGCTCCGACCCGGACACCGGGGAGCTGTTTTTT
size: NA; J: TRBJ2-7; D: NA; length: 14; V: TRBV23-1; CDR3: CASSHPGEAYEQYF; DNA: TGCGCCAGCAGTCACCCAGGGGAAGCCTACGAGCAGTACTTC
size: NA; J: TRBJ2-3; D: TRBD2; length: 18; V: TRBV4-3; CDR3: CASSQESPAGEGGDTQYF; DNA: TGCGCCAGCAGCCAAGAATCTCCAGCGGGAGAAGGTGGAGATACGCAGTATTTT
size: NA; J: TRBJ2-1; D: NA; length: 16; V: TRBV9; CDR3: CASSVEIGGAYNEQFF; DNA: TGTGCCAGCAGCGTAGAAATTGGGGGCGCGTACAATGAGCAGTTCTTC
size: NA; J: TRBJ1-4; D: NA; length: 15; V: TRBV5-4; CDR3: CASSDSSGDNEKLFF; DNA: TGTGCCAGCAGCGATTCAAGCGGAGATAATGAAAAACTGTTTTTT
size: NA; J: TRBJ2-3; D: NA; length: 16; V: TRBV9; CDR3: CASSQGVTASTDTQYF; DNA: TGTGCCAGCAGCCAAGGGGTGACCGCAAGCACAGATACGCAGTATTTT
size: NA; J: TRBJ1-1; D: NA; length: 14; V: TRBV5-1; CDR3: CASSLDGLNTEAFF; DNA: TGCGCCAGCAGCTTGGACGGGTTGAACACTGAAGCTTTCTTT
size: NA; J: TRBJ2-3; D: NA; length: 18; V: TRBV4-3; CDR3: CASSQDLRFGRHTDTQYF; DNA: TGCGCCAGCAGCCAAGATCTGAGGTTTGGGAGACACACAGATACGCAGTATTTT
size: NA; J: TRBJ2-3; D: NA; length: 15; V: TRBV10-3; CDR3: CAISENVDFTDTQYF; DNA: TGTGCCATCAGTGAGAACGTGGACTTTACAGATACGCAGTATTTT
size: NA; J: TRBJ2-7; D: TRBD2; length: 14; V: TRBV5-1; CDR3: CASSLWEGAYEQYF; DNA: TGCGCCAGCAGCTTGTGGGAGGGAGCCTACGAGCAGTACTTC